The 28 T cell receptor beta chains listed next were all sequenced from one sample in a study of blood T cell repertoires in COVID-19. Method: immunoSEQ multiplex PCR; TCRdb's copy keeps in-frame clones and lacks some. The data show hundreds of thousands of clones, approximately 83% seen once. Sequencing was performed on peripheral blood. These receptors all come from a human donor in a cohort sampled during active COVID-19.

This clone was picked up one time. V is TRBV18 and J is TRBJ1-1, with 7 nucleotides matching TRBD1. V shed 1 base and J 5 bases; nucleotides not matched to a gene: 4. Germline lookup yields CDR1 KGHSH and CDR2 LQKENI. This CDR3 is built from 14 residues. CDR3 nucleotides: TGTGCCAGCTCACCACGACGACAGGGTACTGAAGCTTTCTTT. This gives the protein CASSPRRQGTEAFF.

The chain carries TRBV10-3 and TRBJ1-2; 7 nucleotides align to TRBD1. Germline CDR1 is ENHRY and CDR2 is SYGVKD. This CDR3 spans 15 amino acids. V gave up 0 bases and J gave up 7 bases; unmatched junction bases: 8. CDR3 sequence: CAISESTGYRVGYTF. The CDR3 DNA reads as TGTGCCATCAGTGAGTCGACAGGGTACCGGGTTGGCTACACCTTC.

This chain joins TRBV12-3 or TRBV12-4 and TRBJ2-7; 8 positions agree with TRBD1. The CDR3 has 13 residues. J was trimmed by 7 bases and V by 5 bases; bases with no gene match: 7. This CDR3 reads CASSPGQGREQYF. CDR3 sequence (DNA): TGTGCCAGCAGTCCCGGACAGGGCAGGGAGCAGTACTTC.

This sequence joins TRBV28 and TRBJ2-4, with 10 bases identical to TRBD2. The CDR3 runs to 19 residues. Germline values: CDR1 MDHEN, CDR2 SYDVKM. V trimming: 5 bases; J trimming: 4 bases; junction bases outside the gene matches: 17. This CDR3 is CASSPWLAGEGSKKNIQYF. CDR3 DNA sequence: TGTGCCAGCAGTCCCTGGCTAGCGGGAGAGGGTTCCAAAAAAAACATTCAGTACTTC.

V and J are TRBV6-5 and TRBJ2-7, with 8 bases fitting TRBD2. The CDR3 is made up of 14 amino acids. Trimming removed 6 bases from V and 3 bases from J; junction bases left unmatched: 7. Looked up from germline, CDR1 is MNHEY and CDR2 is SVGAGI. In DNA form, the CDR3 reads TGTGCCAGCAGCTCCAGGGGACTAGACTACGAGCAGTACTTC. Protein sequence: CASSSRGLDYEQYF.

In this sample, this clone turned up a few times. V gene TRBV4-3 combines with J gene TRBJ1-1; TRBD1 might be the D (5 bases). Trimming stripped 0 bases from V and 1 base from J, with 6 bases between. This CDR3 is built from 14 residues. CDR1 and CDR2 from the germline V gene are LGHNA and YSLEER. CDR3 in amino acids: CASSQDQGNTEAFF. DNA for the CDR3: TGCGCCAGCAGCCAAGACCAGGGGAACACTGAAGCTTTCTTT.

The chain carries TRBV6-5 and TRBJ1-2, with a possible D match to TRBD1 (5 bases). Germline CDR1 reads MNHEY; CDR2 reads SVGAGI. Trimming cost V 0 bases and J 9 bases, with 14 bases left between them. This CDR3 region has 14 residues. CDR3 protein: CASSYSGGDHSYTF. The CDR3 DNA reads TGTGCCAGCAGTTACTCGGGAGGGGACCATAGCTACACCTTC.

V and J are TRBV18 and TRBJ2-1, with 9 bases that match TRBD2. CDR1 is KGHSH, CDR2 LQKENI, per germline. V lost 3 bases and J lost 6; bases outside the gene matches: 6. The CDR3 runs 15 residues. CDR3 bases: TGTGCCAGCTCACCCTTTAGCGGGAGTTCCAATGAGCAGTTCTTC. Translated: CASSPFSGSSNEQFF. Using reference TRBV18 and TRBJ2-1 for the parts outside the CDR3, the full variable domain is NAGVMQNPRHLVRRRGQEARLRCSPMKGHSHVYWYRQLPEEGLKFMVYLQKENIIDESGMPKERFSAEFPKEGPSILRIQQVVRGDSAAYFCASSPFSGSSNEQFFGPGTRLTVL.

This sequence joins TRBV29-1 and TRBJ2-7; 10 bases align to TRBD1. The CDR3 is made up of 13 amino acids. Germline CDR1 reads SQVTM; CDR2 reads ANQGSEA. The V gene end was trimmed by 5 bases and the J gene end by 3 bases; junction bases not matched to a gene: 4. The DNA for the CDR3 is TGCAGCGTTCTCCGGGACAGGGGCTACGAGCAGTACTTC. The encoded protein is CSVLRDRGYEQYF.

J is TRBJ1-1 and V is TRBV6-4; D call uncertain. This CDR3 spans 13 amino acids. V was shortened by 4 bases and J by 1 base, with 7 bases between the two germline ends. In germline, CDR1 is MRHNA, CDR2 SNTAGT. CDR3 nucleotides: TGTGCCAGCAGTGGAGGGCCGAACACTGAAGCTTTCTTT. This codes for CASSGGPNTEAFF.

The rearrangement links TRBV5-5 to TRBJ2-2, with D perhaps TRBD1 (5 bases). V gave up 7 bases and J gave up 0 bases, with 13 bases separating them. The CDR3 loop spans 15 amino acids. Looked up from germline, CDR1 is SGHKS and CDR2 is YYEKEE (reference sequence). CDR3 amino acids: CASSPTAANTGELFF. The CDR3, as DNA: TGTGCCAGCTCCCCGACAGCCGCGAACACCGGGGAGCTGTTTTTT.

Only one count was recorded for this clone. CDR3 bases: TGTGCCAGCACTCTCAGGGGGCGCCCGTACTTC. This gives the protein CASTLRGRPYF. The chain uses TRBV28 and TRBJ2-7; 8 bases match TRBD1. The germline gives CDR1 MDHEN, CDR2 SYDVKM. This CDR3 has 11 residues. V lost 7 bases and J lost 12; bases outside the gene matches: 8.

The gene calls are TRBV10-1 and TRBJ2-1; D might be TRBD2 (5 bases). V shed 5 bases and J shed 0 bases, with 11 bases lying between them. Germline assignment: CDR1 WNHNN and CDR2 SYGVQD (reference sequence). The CDR3 consists of 15 residues. In DNA form, the CDR3 reads TGCGCCAGCAGTCAGAGACGGGGCTCCTACAATGAGCAGTTCTTC. Translation: CASSQRRGSYNEQFF.

This clone was seen only a few times. V usage is TRBV11-3 and J usage is TRBJ1-1; 9 nucleotides line up with TRBD1. This CDR3 spans 13 amino acids. V was clipped by 2 bases and J by 7 bases; unmatched bases: 2. The V gene's germline CDR1 is SGHNT and CDR2 YENEEA. The CDR3 bases are TGTGCCAGCAGCTTACGGACAGGGGATGAAGCTTTCTTT. This encodes CASSLRTGDEAFF.

The J gene is TRBJ1-1, the V gene TRBV7-6, with D possibly TRBD1 on 6 matching bases. The CDR3 runs to 14 residues. The germline CDR1 and CDR2 sequences are SGHVS and FNYEAQ. V lost 6 bases and J 1 base, leaving 12 bases between the germline ends. The CDR3 DNA sequence: TGTGCCAGCAGATTACAGGGATCGAACACTGAAGCTTTCTTT. Amino acids: CASRLQGSNTEAFF.

The rearrangement links TRBV20-1 to TRBJ1-1; D may be TRBD1 (5 bases). The CDR3 contains 10 residues. V lost 5 bases and J lost 8, with 9 bases in between. CDR1 is DFQATT and CDR2 is SNEGSKA in the germline V gene (reference sequence). The CDR3 DNA sequence: TGCAGTGCTTCTTACAGGGAAGCTTTCTTT. It encodes CSASYREAFF.

The chain links TRBV7-9 to TRBJ2-6; 9 nucleotides agree with TRBD1. The length of the CDR3 is 17 residues. The V gene end was trimmed by 5 bases and the J gene end by 4 bases; junction bases not matched to a gene: 9. The germline gives CDR1 SEHNR, CDR2 FQNEAQ (reference sequence). Written as DNA, the CDR3 is TGTGCCAGCAGCCCGGGACAGGGCAAGGGCGGGGCCAACGTCCTGACTTTC. The encoded protein is CASSPGQGKGGANVLTF.

V is TRBV28 and J is TRBJ2-3, with 14 positions matching TRBD2. Trimming at V came to 6 bases and at J to 4 bases, leaving 6 bases not matched to a gene. Germline lookup yields CDR1 MDHEN and CDR2 SYDVKM. This CDR3 has 16 amino acids. The CDR3: CASSPPGLAGADTQYF. In DNA form, the CDR3 reads TGTGCCAGCAGCCCTCCGGGACTAGCGGGAGCAGATACGCAGTATTTT.

The rearrangement uses TRBV5-1 and TRBJ2-7, with 13 bases fitting TRBD2. Germline V gene lookup returns CDR1 SGHRS and CDR2 YFSETQ. The trim removed 6 bases at V and 2 bases at J, leaving 5 bases unmatched. The CDR3 has 15 amino acids. The chain's CDR3 is CASTQLAGGTYEQYF. CDR3 nucleotides: TGCGCCAGCACCCAACTAGCGGGAGGGACCTACGAGCAGTACTTC.

This chain connects TRBV6-5 to TRBJ1-5, with 7 bases matching TRBD1. This CDR3 is built from 14 residues. Per the germline V gene, CDR1 is MNHEY and CDR2 is SVGAGI. The J segment lost 3 bases and the V segment lost 6 bases, leaving 5 bases of the junction unmatched. This CDR3 is CASSKTGNNQPQHF. In DNA form, the CDR3 reads TGTGCCAGCAGCAAGACAGGGAACAATCAGCCCCAGCATTTT.

The chain joins TRBV2 to TRBJ2-1; TRBD2 matches 14 bases. Germline assignment: CDR1 SNHLY and CDR2 FYNNEI. The CDR3 contains 20 residues. The J segment lost 0 bases and the V segment lost 6 bases, leaving 13 bases of the junction unmatched. This CDR3 reads CASRGPGTSGSRSSYNEQFF. CDR3 DNA sequence: TGTGCCAGCAGGGGACCCGGGACTAGCGGGAGTCGGAGCTCCTACAATGAGCAGTTCTTC.

This sequence joins TRBV11-3 and TRBJ2-1; 8 bases line up with TRBD2. CDR3 length: 15 residues. Germline CDR1 is SGHNT and CDR2 is YENEEA. With 2 bases clipped from V and 9 bases from J, the junction kept 9 bases outside the gene matches. The CDR3 protein is CASSLSTSGGGEQFF. The CDR3 DNA reads TGTGCCAGCAGCTTATCCACTAGCGGAGGGGGTGAGCAGTTCTTC.

V is TRBV29-1 and J is TRBJ2-1, with 9 bases fitting TRBD1. From germline, CDR1 is SQVTM and CDR2 ANQGSEA. The junction had 4 bases not matched to a gene; V was cut back by 3 bases and J by 4 bases. The CDR3 sequence is 14 residues long. The DNA for the CDR3 is TGCAGCGTTGATACAGGACAGGGGTACAATGAGCAGTTCTTC. Residues: CSVDTGQGYNEQFF.

The gene calls are TRBV5-1 and TRBJ2-7; 8 nucleotides agree with TRBD1. J lost 4 bases, V lost 0 bases, and 6 bases had no gene match. The CDR3 covers 15 residues. Germline values: CDR1 SGHRS, CDR2 YFSETQ. CDR3 amino acids: CASSLAKGQAYEQYF. The CDR3 region has the DNA TGCGCCAGCAGCTTGGCCAAGGGACAGGCTTACGAGCAGTACTTC.

CDR3 loop: CARARANTGELFF. As DNA, the CDR3 is TGTGCCAGAGCCAGGGCGAACACCGGGGAGCTGTTTTTT. The J gene is TRBJ2-2, the V gene TRBV19, with TRBD1 as a possible D gene (5 bases). Trimming took off 9 bases at V and 0 bases at J, with 8 bases between the two ends. Germline-derived CDR1 and CDR2 are LNHDA and SQIVND (reference sequence). The CDR3 consists of 13 residues.

This chain joins TRBV28 and TRBJ1-1; perhaps TRBD1 as D (6 bases). Germline V gene lookup returns CDR1 MDHEN and CDR2 SYDVKM. This CDR3 has 11 amino acids. The V end lost 10 bases, the J end lost 7 bases, and 13 bases lay between the germline ends. For the CDR3, the DNA is TGTGCCACTACAGGGCAAGGTGAAGCTTTCTTT. This sequence encodes CATTGQGEAFF.

The chain recombines TRBV19 with TRBJ1-1, with 9 bases that match TRBD1. Germline CDR1 LNHDA, CDR2 SQIVND (reference sequence). This CDR3 has 15 amino acids. V dropped 5 bases and J dropped 0; count of bases not matched to a gene: 4. CDR3 loop: CASSLRTGVNTEAFF. The CDR3 DNA reads as TGTGCCAGTAGTCTCCGGACAGGGGTGAACACTGAAGCTTTCTTT.

The chain combines TRBV18 with TRBJ1-1, with a tentative D call TRBD1 (5 bases). The ends were cut back, 2 bases at V and 0 bases at J, with 7 bases in the middle. The CDR3 loop spans 14 amino acids. Germline assignment: CDR1 KGHSH and CDR2 LQKENI. Written as DNA, the CDR3 is TGTGCCAGCTCACCAAGGACAATGAACACTGAAGCTTTCTTT. It specifies CASSPRTMNTEAFF. Together with reference TRBV18 and TRBJ1-1, the CDR3 gives the full variable domain: NAGVMQNPRHLVRRRGQEARLRCSPMKGHSHVYWYRQLPEEGLKFMVYLQKENIIDESGMPKERFSAEFPKEGPSILRIQQVVRGDSAAYFCASSPRTMNTEAFFGQGTRLTVV.